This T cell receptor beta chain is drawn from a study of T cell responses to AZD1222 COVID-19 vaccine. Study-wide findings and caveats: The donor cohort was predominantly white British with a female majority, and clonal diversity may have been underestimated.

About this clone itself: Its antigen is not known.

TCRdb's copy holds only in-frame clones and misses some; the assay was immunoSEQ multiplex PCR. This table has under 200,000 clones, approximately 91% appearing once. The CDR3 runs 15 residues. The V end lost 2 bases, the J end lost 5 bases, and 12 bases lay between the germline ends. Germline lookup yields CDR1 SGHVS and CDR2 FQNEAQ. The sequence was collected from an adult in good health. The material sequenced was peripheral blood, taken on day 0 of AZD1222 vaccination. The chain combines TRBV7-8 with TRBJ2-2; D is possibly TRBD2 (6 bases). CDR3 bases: TGTGCCAGCAGCTTAAGGCAGGCGGGAACCGGGGAGCTGTTTTTT. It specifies CASSLRQAGTGELFF.